Below, 25 T cell receptor beta chains from the same sample are listed, as sequenced in a study of human T cells and chemical hapten exposure (dated by TCRdb to the early 2020s). The library was built by means of RACE. The reads were generated on a NextSeq 500. Through fastp at Q25 and MiXCR, TCRdb rebuilt clones from the public reads, retaining in-frame beta chains. Each CDR3 protein appears once, grouped with its most common genes and DNA. In this sample the table shows some 79,000 distinct CDR3 sequences, about 7.5% of which occur a single time. The top ten hold roughly 1.6% of the sample. What this sample's time point label stands for: patch test 1, 2 weeks after DPC sensitization. Explained via the paper, the treatment or condition label denotes: therapeutic diphenylcyclopropenone sensitization with weekly scalp DPC. Sequences were derived from whole blood, sampled in connection with sensitization to the hapten diphenylcyclopropenone (DPC). These receptors were obtained from a woman aged 25-40 years with alopecia areata. Some clones in this sample may be carry-over from other donors' samples.

The V call is TRBV3-1, the J call TRBJ2-1; no firm D call. The CDR3 covers 15 residues. Between the trimmed V and J ends, which lost 1 base and 1 base, there was a span of 8 bases. From germline, CDR1 is LGHDT and CDR2 YNNKEL (reference sequence). The CDR3 nucleotides read TGTGCCAGCAGCCAAGCCGTACGGTCCTACAATGAGCAGTTCTTC. This sequence encodes CASSQAVRSYNEQFF.

The CDR3 spells CASSLGRRGSSYEQYF. CDR3 nucleotide sequence: TGTGCCAGCAGCTTAGGGCGGCGGGGAAGCTCCTACGAGCAGTACTTC. This chain joins TRBV7-2 and TRBJ2-7, with D tentatively TRBD2 (6 bases). The CDR3 extends over 16 amino acids. Between the trimmed V and J ends, which lost 1 base and 0 bases, there was a span of 13 bases. CDR1 is SGHTA and CDR2 is FQGNSA in the germline V gene.

This clonotype was seen only a few times. The genes are TRBV6-6 and TRBJ2-7; maybe TRBD1 (6 bases). This CDR3 region has 15 residues. Trimming cost V 3 bases and J 2 bases, with 14 bases left between them. CDR1 MNHNY and CDR2 SVGAGI come from the germline V gene (reference sequence). The CDR3 nucleotides are TGTGCCAGCAGTTATCGTCGGGACAACCCCTACGAGCAGTACTTC. This translates into CASSYRRDNPYEQYF.

This clonotype has just a few counts. The chain combines TRBV6-2 or TRBV6-3 with TRBJ1-5; the match to TRBD1 covers 8 bases. CDR1 is MNHEY and CDR2 is SVGEGT in the germline V gene. V gave up 7 bases and J gave up 6 bases; unmatched junction bases: 5. CDR3 length equals 13 residues. The CDR3 DNA is TGTGCCAGCAATGACAGGGGAGTTCAGCCCCAGCATTTT. It codes for CASNDRGVQPQHF.

This clonotype was seen at least ten times. This chain joins TRBV12-5 and TRBJ2-3; 8 bases are shared with TRBD1. This CDR3 contains 14 residues. Trimming at V came to 6 bases and at J to 4 bases, leaving 6 bases not matched to a gene. The germline gives CDR1 LGHNT, CDR2 FRNRAP. The CDR3 coding sequence is TGTGCTAGTGGACCAGGGGGCAGCGCAGATACGCAGTATTTT. Translation: CASGPGGSADTQYF.

This clonotype was found many times. The chain is built from TRBV30 and TRBJ2-3; unclear D gene. With 0 bases removed from V and 5 bases from J, the gap between germline ends came to 6 bases. Germline lookup yields CDR1 GTSNPN and CDR2 SVGIG (reference sequence). The CDR3 consists of 12 residues. CDR3 protein: CAWSVIRDTQYF. The CDR3 DNA reads TGTGCCTGGAGTGTAATACGAGATACGCAGTATTTT.

There are many counts of this clonotype. The chain carries TRBV4-1 and TRBJ2-5, with 7 bases fitting TRBD2. V was clipped by 3 bases and J by 4 bases; unmatched bases: 8. This CDR3 spans 15 amino acids. Germline loops: CDR1 MGHRA, CDR2 YSYEKL. CDR3 bases: TGCGCCAGCAGCCAGGCCGGGACTACTCGAGAGACCCAGTACTTC. This translates into CASSQAGTTRETQYF.

This clonotype has a handful of counts. The V and J genes are TRBV7-8 and TRBJ1-1; TRBD1 is a possible D gene (5 bases). The CDR3 is 14 amino acids. CDR1 is SGHVS and CDR2 is FQNEAQ in the germline V gene. Trimming pared 5 bases from V and 5 bases from J, leaving 15 bases between. This chain's CDR3 is CASSRTGGVTEAFF. The CDR3 region has the DNA TGTGCCAGCAGCCGGACTGGGGGAGTAACTGAAGCTTTCTTT.

This clonotype was recorded many times. The chain joins TRBV20-1 to TRBJ1-4; no definite D call. Germline V gene lookup returns CDR1 DFQATT and CDR2 SNEGSKA (reference sequence). The V end was cut by 0 bases, the J end by 8 bases, with 16 bases between. The CDR3 sequence is 15 residues long. CDR3 protein: CSARDFGVAGEKLFF. CDR3 DNA: TGCAGTGCTAGAGACTTCGGAGTGGCGGGGGAAAAACTGTTTTTT.

This clonotype was counted ten times or more. The rearrangement joins TRBV18 to TRBJ1-1, with 7 bases identical to TRBD1. Germline V CDR1 and CDR2: KGHSH, LQKENI. Trimming cost V 4 bases and J 5 bases; bases outside gene matches: 7. CDR3 length: 14 amino acids. The CDR3 protein is CASSQDRPLTEAFF. The CDR3 DNA follows: TGTGCCAGCTCACAGGACAGGCCTCTAACTGAAGCTTTCTTT.

This clonotype showed up many times. This chain connects TRBV11-3 to TRBJ2-2; tentatively, D is TRBD1 (5 bases). The CDR3 runs to 17 residues. Trimming left V 1 base short and J 0 bases short, with 12 bases between. The germline CDR1 and CDR2 sequences are SGHNT and YENEEA. CDR3: CASSLGWGGANTGELFF. CDR3 nucleotide sequence: TGTGCCAGCAGCTTAGGCTGGGGCGGAGCGAACACCGGGGAGCTGTTTTTT.

This clonotype was observed many times. The chain links TRBV12-3 or TRBV12-4 to TRBJ1-4; the D gene is possibly TRBD1 (6 bases). Between the trimmed V and J ends, which lost 7 bases and 2 bases, there was a span of 11 bases. This CDR3 spans 14 amino acids. CDR3 nucleotides: TGTGCCAGCATCGGGGGGCTCACTAATGAAAAACTGTTTTTT. Amino acids: CASIGGLTNEKLFF.

In its sample, this clonotype was seen many times. The chain links TRBV6-2 or TRBV6-3 to TRBJ2-5, with D perhaps matching TRBD1 or TRBD2 (5 bases each). The CDR3 contains 17 residues. Per the germline V gene, CDR1 is MNHEY and CDR2 is SVGEGT. V was trimmed by 3 bases and J by 2 bases, leaving 19 bases between them. The CDR3 spells CASSYQPSGTRQETQYF. CDR3 in DNA: TGTGCCAGCAGTTATCAACCTTCCGGGACGAGGCAAGAGACCCAGTACTTC.

At least ten counts were recorded for this clonotype. The chain carries TRBV9 and TRBJ2-3; a possible D gene is TRBD1 (5 bases). V lost 2 bases to trimming and J lost 0 bases, with 7 bases between them. The CDR3 spans 14 residues. Germline CDR1 is SGDLS and CDR2 is YYNGEE. CDR3 DNA sequence: TGTGCCAGCAGCGTCAGGGATAGCACAGATACGCAGTATTTT. As protein: CASSVRDSTDTQYF.

As for this clonotype: This may be a read error: a much more frequent sequence differs by one nucleotide. Written as DNA, the CDR3 is TGTGCCAGCAGTTACTCGTTCGGGGGCACTGAAGCTTTCTTT. Translated: CASSYSFGGTEAFF. The chain couples TRBV6-2 or TRBV6-3 to TRBJ1-1; perhaps TRBD1 as D (5 bases). There are 14 residues in the CDR3. V dropped 0 bases and J dropped 4 bases, with 9 bases sitting between them. Germline V gene sequence: CDR1 MNHEY, CDR2 SVGEGT.

The rearrangement uses TRBV10-3 and TRBJ2-7; D possibly corresponds to TRBD2 (7 bases). CDR1 is ENHRY and CDR2 is SYGVKD in the germline V gene. The V end was cut by 4 bases, the J end by 0 bases, with 13 bases between. The CDR3 loop spans 15 amino acids. The DNA of the CDR3 is TGTGCCATCAGTGTAGGGGGGGGGCCCTCCTACGAGCAGTACTTC. Its protein is CAISVGGGPSYEQYF.

There are many counts of this clonotype. This CDR3 is CASKRSGGATYEQYF. The CDR3 region has the DNA TGCGCCAGCAAGAGGTCGGGGGGGGCAACCTACGAGCAGTACTTC. The genes are TRBV5-1 and TRBJ2-7, with 8 bases fitting TRBD2. Germline V gene data show CDR1 as SGHRS and CDR2 as YFSETQ. The length of the CDR3 is 15 residues. V shed 6 bases and J 2 bases; nucleotides not matched to a gene: 10.

Comment on this clonotype: The junction does not match germline at one end; this may be a read error. This chain uses TRBV12-3 or TRBV12-4 with TRBJ1-4; D perhaps matches TRBD1 (6 bases). This CDR3 has 14 residues. The CDR3 DNA sequence: TGTGTCAGCAGATCCACAGGGCCGGGAGAAAAACTGTTTTTT. Translation: CVSRSTGPGEKLFF.

This clonotype has more than one count but fewer than ten. The chain is built from TRBV29-1 and TRBJ1-4; 7 bases are a match to TRBD1. Unmatched junction bases numbered 6, after V lost 6 bases and J lost 5 bases. Germline V gives CDR1 SQVTM, CDR2 ANQGSEA. This CDR3 has 13 residues. This CDR3 is CSVRDSSNEKLFF. The CDR3 region has the DNA TGCAGCGTCCGGGACAGTTCGAATGAAAAACTGTTTTTT.

This clonotype was counted ten times or more. The V and J genes are TRBV7-9 and TRBJ2-1, with no clear D. The CDR3 is made up of 16 amino acids. The germline gives CDR1 SEHNR, CDR2 FQNEAQ (reference sequence). V lost 0 bases and J lost 0, with 9 bases in between. The CDR3 is CASSLAGWSSYNEQFF. The CDR3 coding sequence is TGTGCCAGCAGCTTAGCCGGCTGGAGCTCCTACAATGAGCAGTTCTTC.

Turning to this clonotype: Possible read error: a much larger clone is one base away. The chain is built from TRBV20-1 and TRBJ2-3; no firm D call. V shed 1 base and J shed 1 base, with 15 bases lying between them. The CDR3 spans 16 residues. Looked up from germline, CDR1 is DFQATT and CDR2 is SNEGSKA (reference sequence). The CDR3 sequence is CSARVGDSTCTDTQYF. The CDR3, as DNA: TGCAGTGCTAGAGTGGGTGACTCCACCTGCACAGATACGCAGTATTTT.

This clonotype was picked up many times. The chain joins TRBV10-3 to TRBJ1-1, with a weak D call TRBD1 (6 bases). In germline, CDR1 is ENHRY, CDR2 SYGVKD. CDR3 size: 13 residues. V was clipped by 10 bases and J by 1 base, with 13 bases between them. Here the CDR3 DNA reads TGTGCCACCTCCCCGACAGGGAACACTGAAGCTTTCTTT. This translates into CATSPTGNTEAFF.

The chain employs TRBV12-3 or TRBV12-4 and TRBJ1-2, with D hard to call. The length of the CDR3 is 13 residues. Trimming stripped 3 bases from V and 4 bases from J, with 9 bases between. DNA of the CDR3: TGTGCCAGCAGTTTGTCGGGAGGCTATGGCTACACCTTC. It yields the protein CASSLSGGYGYTF.

The rearrangement joins TRBV5-1 to TRBJ2-5; D not resolved. Germline-derived CDR1 and CDR2 are SGHRS and YFSETQ. Deletions cut 7 bases from V and 4 bases from J, with 8 bases between. This CDR3 contains 11 residues. The chain's CDR3 is CASGEGETQYF. CDR3 in DNA: TGCGCCAGCGGAGAAGGAGAGACCCAGTACTTC.

V and J are TRBV29-1 and TRBJ2-5; 7 bases match TRBD2. Germline V gives CDR1 SQVTM, CDR2 ANQGSEA. With V trimmed by 4 bases and J by 4 bases, 9 bases remained unmatched. CDR3 length: 14 residues. The CDR3: CSVAGGTWGETQYF. In nucleotides, the CDR3 is TGCAGCGTTGCGGGAGGCACCTGGGGAGAGACCCAGTACTTC.